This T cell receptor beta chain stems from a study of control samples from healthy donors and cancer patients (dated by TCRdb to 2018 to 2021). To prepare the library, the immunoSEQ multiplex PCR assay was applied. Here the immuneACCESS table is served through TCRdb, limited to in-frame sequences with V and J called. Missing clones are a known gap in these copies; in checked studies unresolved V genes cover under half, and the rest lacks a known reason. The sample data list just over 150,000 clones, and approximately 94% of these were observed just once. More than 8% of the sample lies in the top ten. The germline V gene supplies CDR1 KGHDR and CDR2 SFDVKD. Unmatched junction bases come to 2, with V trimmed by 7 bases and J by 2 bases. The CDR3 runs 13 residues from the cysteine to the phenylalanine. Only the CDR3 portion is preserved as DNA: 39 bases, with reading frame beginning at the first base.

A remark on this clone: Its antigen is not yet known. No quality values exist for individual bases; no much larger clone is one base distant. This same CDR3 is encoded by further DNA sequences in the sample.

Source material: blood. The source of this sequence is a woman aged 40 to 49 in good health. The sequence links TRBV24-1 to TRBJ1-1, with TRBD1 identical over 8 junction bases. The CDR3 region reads CATRDRANTEAFF. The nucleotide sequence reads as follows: TGTGCCACCAGGGACAGGGCAAACACTGAAGCTTTCTTT.